Here is one T cell receptor beta chain with its context. Produced via immunoSEQ multiplex PCR; TCRdb's table is partial and in-frame only. Of 200,000 to 250,000 clones in the sample, approximately 91% are singletons; the top ten hold roughly 6.5%. This CDR3 has 16 residues. V was shortened by 2 bases and J by 4 bases, with 18 bases between the two germline ends. Germline V gene lookup returns CDR1 MNHEY and CDR2 SVGAGI. The data belong to a study of blood T cell repertoires in COVID-19. The TCR sequence derives from a man aged 55-75 years who had recovered from COVID-19. Source material: peripheral blood. V usage is TRBV6-5 and J usage is TRBJ2-7; a possible D gene is TRBD2 (5 bases). The CDR3 coding sequence is TGTGCCAGCAGTTACCGAATCTCCCGGGAAAAATACGAGCAGTACTTC. This gives the protein CASSYRISREKYEQYF.